This T cell receptor beta chain was recorded in a study of CD8 T cells in ankylosing spondylitis. Study observations and caveats: Researchers reportedly found disease-linked clones significantly enriched in matched ankylosing spondylitis synovial fluid.

Many counts were recorded for this clonotype. Antigen: not known. TCRdb recomputed calls from the 5' RACE reads with MiXCR, one row per CDR3 protein. The sample lists fewer than 200,000 distinct CDR3 sequences, approximately 18% occurring once. The CDR3 consists of 16 residues. Germline-derived CDR1 and CDR2 are SEHNR and FQNEAQ (reference sequence). V was trimmed by 1 base and J by 4 bases, leaving 14 bases between them. This TCR derives from a male donor aged 5-29 years with ankylosing spondylitis or in good health (not recorded which). The sample consisted of blood, either unsorted or a sorted T cell fraction (not recorded which). The chain links TRBV7-9 to TRBJ2-1; a weak D match, TRBD2 (5 bases). CDR3 coding DNA: TGTGCCAGCAGCTTAGATCATGGGCGGGCTTACAATGAGCAGTTCTTC. Encoded protein: CASSLDHGRAYNEQFF.